This T cell receptor beta chain was identified during a study of T cell repertoires in cytomegalovirus infection. Across the whole study: CMV infection plus the matching HLA type was flagged by public TCR beta signatures.

The V gene's germline CDR1 is LGHNA and CDR2 YSLEER. Trimming took off 3 bases at V and 3 bases at J, with 18 bases between the two ends. The CDR3 loop spans 17 amino acids. From the reads, TCRdb called clonotypes with MiXCR, one entry per CDR3 protein. The sample includes 100,000 to 150,000 distinct CDR3 sequences, 20% to 30% of them seen just once. General study results and limits: It was HLA-C-restricted CMV-specific TCR beta clonotypes that dominated the response ex vivo. Of the TCR beta families, the public ones yielded a cumulative frequency that identified carriers of CMV plus the relevant HLA.

On this clonotype: Its antigen is unidentified.

The clonotype originates from a human donor in good health (CMV status not recorded). Some clones in this sample may be carry-over from other donors' samples. The sample consisted of PBMCs, sequenced either directly or after in vitro stimulation (not recorded which). The chain combines TRBV4-3 with TRBJ2-1; no definite D call. The CDR3 bases are TGCGCCAGCAGCCAGGGGTCTGTCCCCTACCTCTACAATGAGCAGTTCTTC. Protein: CASSQGSVPYLYNEQFF.